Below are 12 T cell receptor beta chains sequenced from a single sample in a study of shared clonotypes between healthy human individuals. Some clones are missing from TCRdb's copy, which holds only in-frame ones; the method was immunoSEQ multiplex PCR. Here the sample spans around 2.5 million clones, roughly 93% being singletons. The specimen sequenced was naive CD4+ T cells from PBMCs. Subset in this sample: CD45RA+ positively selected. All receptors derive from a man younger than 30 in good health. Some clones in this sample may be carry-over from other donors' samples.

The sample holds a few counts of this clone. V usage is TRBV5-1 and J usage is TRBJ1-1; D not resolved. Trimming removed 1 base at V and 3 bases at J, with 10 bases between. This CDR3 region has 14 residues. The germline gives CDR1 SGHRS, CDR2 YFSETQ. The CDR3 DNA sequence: TGCGCCAGCAGCTTGTTTGGGGAGGACACTGAAGCTTTCTTT. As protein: CASSLFGEDTEAFF.

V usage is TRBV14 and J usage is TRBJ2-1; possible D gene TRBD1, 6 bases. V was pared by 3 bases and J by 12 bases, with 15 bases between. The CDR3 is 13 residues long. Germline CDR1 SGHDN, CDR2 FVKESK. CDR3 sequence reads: CASSHPITGLQFF. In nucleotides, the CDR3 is TGTGCCAGCAGCCACCCCATAACAGGGTTGCAGTTCTTC.

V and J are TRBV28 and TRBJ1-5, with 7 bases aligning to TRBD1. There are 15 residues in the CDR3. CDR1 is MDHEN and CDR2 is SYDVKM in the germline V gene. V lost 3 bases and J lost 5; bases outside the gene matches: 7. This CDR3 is CASSFPGQVYQPQHF. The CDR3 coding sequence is TGTGCCAGCAGTTTTCCCGGACAGGTATATCAGCCCCAGCATTTT.

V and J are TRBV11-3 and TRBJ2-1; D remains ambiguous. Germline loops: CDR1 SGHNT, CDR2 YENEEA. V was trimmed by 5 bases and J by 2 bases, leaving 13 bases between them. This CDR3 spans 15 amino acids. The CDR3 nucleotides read TGTGCCAGCAGCCCCGAAGGCGATACCTACAATGAGCAGTTCTTC. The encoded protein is CASSPEGDTYNEQFF.

The CDR3 DNA is TGTGCCACCAGCAGCCAGATGAGGAGCAATCAGCCCCAGCATTTT. It yields the protein CATSSQMRSNQPQHF. The chain links TRBV15 to TRBJ1-5; D is ambiguous. Germline CDR1 is LNHNV and CDR2 is YYDKDF (reference sequence). The CDR3 has 15 amino acids. Trimming took off 3 bases at V and 1 base at J, with 10 bases between the two ends.

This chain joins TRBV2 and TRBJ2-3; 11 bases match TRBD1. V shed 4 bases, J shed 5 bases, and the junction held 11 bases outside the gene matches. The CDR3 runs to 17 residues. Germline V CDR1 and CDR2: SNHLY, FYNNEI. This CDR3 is CASSGLWTGGFLDTQYF. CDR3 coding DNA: TGTGCCAGCAGTGGACTATGGACAGGGGGCTTTTTAGATACGCAGTATTTT.

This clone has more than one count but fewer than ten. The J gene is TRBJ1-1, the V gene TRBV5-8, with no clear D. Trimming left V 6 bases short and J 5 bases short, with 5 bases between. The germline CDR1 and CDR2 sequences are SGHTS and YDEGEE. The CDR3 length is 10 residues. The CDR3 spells CASITTEAFF. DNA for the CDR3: TGTGCCAGCATCACAACTGAAGCTTTCTTT. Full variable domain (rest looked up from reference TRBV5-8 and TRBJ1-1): EAGVTQSPTHLIKTRGQQATLRCSPISGHTSVYWYQQALGLGLQFLLWYDEGEERNRGNFPPRFSGRQFPNYSSELNVNALELEDSALYLCASITTEAFFGQGTRLTVV.

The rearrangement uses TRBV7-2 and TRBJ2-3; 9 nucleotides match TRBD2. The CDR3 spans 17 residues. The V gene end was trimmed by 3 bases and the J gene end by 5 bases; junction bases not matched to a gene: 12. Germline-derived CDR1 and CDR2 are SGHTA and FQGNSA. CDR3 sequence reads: CASSFQGSGRSIDTQYF. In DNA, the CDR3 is TGTGCCAGCAGCTTCCAGGGTAGCGGGAGATCTATAGATACGCAGTATTTT.

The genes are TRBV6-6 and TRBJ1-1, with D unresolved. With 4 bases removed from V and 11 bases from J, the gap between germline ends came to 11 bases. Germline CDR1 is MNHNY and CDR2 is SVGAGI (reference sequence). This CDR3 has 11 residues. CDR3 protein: CASSSELQAFF. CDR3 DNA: TGTGCCAGCAGTTCGGAACTCCAGGCTTTCTTT.

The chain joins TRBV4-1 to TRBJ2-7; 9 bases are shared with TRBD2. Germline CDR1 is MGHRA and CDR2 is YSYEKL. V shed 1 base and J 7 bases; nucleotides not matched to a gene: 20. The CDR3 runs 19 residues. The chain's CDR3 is CASSQVVVSREGLGREQYF. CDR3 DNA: TGCGCCAGCAGCCAAGTTGTTGTGTCGCGGGAGGGCCTTGGGAGGGAGCAGTACTTC.

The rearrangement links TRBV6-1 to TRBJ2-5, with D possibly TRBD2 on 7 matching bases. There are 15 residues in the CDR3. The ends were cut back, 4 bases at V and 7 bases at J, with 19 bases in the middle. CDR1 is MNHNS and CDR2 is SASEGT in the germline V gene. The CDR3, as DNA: TGTGCCAGCAGTGTGATTGGGGGGGCCTCCGGGACCCAGTACTTC. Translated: CASSVIGGASGTQYF.

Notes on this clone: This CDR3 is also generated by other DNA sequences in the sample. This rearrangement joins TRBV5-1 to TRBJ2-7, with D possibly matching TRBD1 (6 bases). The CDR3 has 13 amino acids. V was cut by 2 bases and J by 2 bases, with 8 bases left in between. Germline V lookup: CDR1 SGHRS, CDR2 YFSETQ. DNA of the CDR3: TGCGCCAGCAGCTTAGGGGGACCCTACGAGCAGTACTTC. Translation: CASSLGGPYEQYF. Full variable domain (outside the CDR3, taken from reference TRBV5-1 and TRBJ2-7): KAGVTQTPRYLIKTRGQQVTLSCSPISGHRSVSWYQQTPGQGLQFLFEYFSETQRNKGNFPGRFSGRQFSNSRSEMNVSTLELGDSALYLCASSLGGPYEQYFGPGTRLTVT.